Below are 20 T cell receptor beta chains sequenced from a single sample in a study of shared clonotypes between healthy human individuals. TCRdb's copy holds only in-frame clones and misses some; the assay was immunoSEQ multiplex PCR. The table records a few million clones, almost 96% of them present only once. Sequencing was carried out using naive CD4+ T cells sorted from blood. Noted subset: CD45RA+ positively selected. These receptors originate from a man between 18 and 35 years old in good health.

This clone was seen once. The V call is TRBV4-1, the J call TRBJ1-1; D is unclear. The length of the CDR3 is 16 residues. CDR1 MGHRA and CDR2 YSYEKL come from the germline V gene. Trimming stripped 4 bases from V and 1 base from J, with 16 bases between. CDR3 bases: TGCGCCAGCAGCCCCTCTCGATCAGGCCGGAACACTGAAGCTTTCTTT. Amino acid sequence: CASSPSRSGRNTEAFF.

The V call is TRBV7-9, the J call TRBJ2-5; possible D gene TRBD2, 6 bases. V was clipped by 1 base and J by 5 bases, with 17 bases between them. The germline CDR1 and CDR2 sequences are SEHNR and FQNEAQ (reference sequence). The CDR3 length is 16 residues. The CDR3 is CASSLGGGSGRETQYF. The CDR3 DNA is TGTGCCAGCAGCTTAGGAGGTGGCAGCGGGCGGGAGACCCAGTACTTC. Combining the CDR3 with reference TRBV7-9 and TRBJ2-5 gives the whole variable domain DTGVSQNPRHKITKRGQNVTFRCDPISEHNRLYWYRQTLGQGPEFLTYFQNEAQLEKSRLLSDRFSAERPKGSFSTLEIQRTEQGDSAMYLCASSLGGGSGRETQYFGPGTRLLVL.

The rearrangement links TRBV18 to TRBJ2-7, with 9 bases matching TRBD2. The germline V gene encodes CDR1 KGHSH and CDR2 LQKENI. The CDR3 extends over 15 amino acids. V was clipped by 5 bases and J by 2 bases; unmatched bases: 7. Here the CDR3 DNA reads TGTGCCAGCTCAGCGGTAGCGGGAGAGGCCTACGAGCAGTACTTC. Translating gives CASSAVAGEAYEQYF.

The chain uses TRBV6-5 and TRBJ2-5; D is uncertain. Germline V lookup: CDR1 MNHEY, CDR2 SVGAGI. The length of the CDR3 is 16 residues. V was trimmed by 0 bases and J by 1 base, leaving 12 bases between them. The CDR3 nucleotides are TGTGCCAGCAGTTACTCGATCCCAGGAGCCCAAGAGACCCAGTACTTC. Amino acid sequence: CASSYSIPGAQETQYF.

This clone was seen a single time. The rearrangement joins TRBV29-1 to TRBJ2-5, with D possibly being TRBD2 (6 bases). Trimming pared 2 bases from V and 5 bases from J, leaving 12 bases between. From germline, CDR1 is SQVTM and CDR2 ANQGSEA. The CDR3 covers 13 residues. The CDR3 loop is CSVEFGAGETQYF. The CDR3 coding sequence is TGCAGCGTTGAATTCGGGGCGGGGGAGACCCAGTACTTC.

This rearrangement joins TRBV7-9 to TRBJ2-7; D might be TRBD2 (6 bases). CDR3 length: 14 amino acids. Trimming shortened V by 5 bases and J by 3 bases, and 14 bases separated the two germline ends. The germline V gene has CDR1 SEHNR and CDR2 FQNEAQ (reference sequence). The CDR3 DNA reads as TGTGCCAGCAGCCCGGGACTGCAAAACTACGAGCAGTACTTC. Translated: CASSPGLQNYEQYF.

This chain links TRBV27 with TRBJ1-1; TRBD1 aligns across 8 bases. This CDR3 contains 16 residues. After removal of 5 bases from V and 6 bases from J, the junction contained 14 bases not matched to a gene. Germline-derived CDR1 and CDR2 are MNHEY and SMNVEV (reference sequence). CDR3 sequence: CASSGYQGAKKSEAFF. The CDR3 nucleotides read TGTGCCAGCAGTGGATACCAGGGGGCCAAAAAATCTGAAGCTTTCTTT.

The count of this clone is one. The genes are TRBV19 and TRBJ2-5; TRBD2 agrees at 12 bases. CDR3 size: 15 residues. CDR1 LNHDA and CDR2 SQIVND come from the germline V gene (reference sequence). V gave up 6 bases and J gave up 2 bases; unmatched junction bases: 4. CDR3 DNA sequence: TGTGCCAGTAGGGGACTAGCGGGCAATCAAGAGACCCAGTACTTC. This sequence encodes CASRGLAGNQETQYF. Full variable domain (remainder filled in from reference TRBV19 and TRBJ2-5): DGGITQSPKYLFRKEGQNVTLSCEQNLNHDAMYWYRQDPGQGLRLIYYSQIVNDFQKGDIAEGYSVSREKKESFPLTVTSAQKNPTAFYLCASRGLAGNQETQYFGPGTRLLVL.

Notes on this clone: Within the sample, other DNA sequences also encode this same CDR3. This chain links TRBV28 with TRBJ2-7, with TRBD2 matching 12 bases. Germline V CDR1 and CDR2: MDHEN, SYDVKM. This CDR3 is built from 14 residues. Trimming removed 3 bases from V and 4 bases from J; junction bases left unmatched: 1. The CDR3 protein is CASSLTSGSYEQYF. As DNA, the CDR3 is TGTGCCAGCAGTTTGACTAGCGGGAGTTACGAGCAGTACTTC.

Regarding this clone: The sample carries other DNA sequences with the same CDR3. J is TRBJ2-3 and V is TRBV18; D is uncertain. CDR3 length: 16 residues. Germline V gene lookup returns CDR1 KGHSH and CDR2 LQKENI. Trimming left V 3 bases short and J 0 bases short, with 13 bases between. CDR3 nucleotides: TGTGCCAGCTCACCGCGGCTCGCGGCTAGCACAGATACGCAGTATTTT. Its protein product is CASSPRLAASTDTQYF.

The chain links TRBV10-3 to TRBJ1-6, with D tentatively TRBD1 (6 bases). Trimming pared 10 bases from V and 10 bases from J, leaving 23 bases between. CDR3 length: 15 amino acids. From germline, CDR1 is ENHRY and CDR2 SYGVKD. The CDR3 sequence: CATSETGSFRSPLHF. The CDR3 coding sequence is TGTGCCACTTCAGAGACAGGTTCTTTTCGATCACCCCTCCACTTT.

CDR3 amino acids: CAISTSTYRYEQYF. The CDR3 region has the DNA TGTGCCATCAGTACCTCGACATACAGGTACGAGCAGTACTTC. This chain joins TRBV10-3 and TRBJ2-7; tentatively, D is TRBD1 (5 bases). The CDR3 contains 14 residues. V lost 5 bases, J lost 4 bases, and 15 bases lay in between. Germline V lookup: CDR1 ENHRY, CDR2 SYGVKD.

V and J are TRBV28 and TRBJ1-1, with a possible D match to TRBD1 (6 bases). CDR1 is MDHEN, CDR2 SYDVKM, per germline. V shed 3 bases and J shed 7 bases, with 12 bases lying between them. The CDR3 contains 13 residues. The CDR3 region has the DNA TGTGCCAGCAGTTTTTTGGACAGACTTGAAGCTTTCTTT. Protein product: CASSFLDRLEAFF. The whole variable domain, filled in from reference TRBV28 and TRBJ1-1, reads DVKVTQSSRYLVKRTGEKVFLECVQDMDHENMFWYRQDPGLGLRLIYFSYDVKMKEKGDIPEGYSVSREKKERFSLILESASTNQTSMYLCASSFLDRLEAFFGQGTRLTVV.

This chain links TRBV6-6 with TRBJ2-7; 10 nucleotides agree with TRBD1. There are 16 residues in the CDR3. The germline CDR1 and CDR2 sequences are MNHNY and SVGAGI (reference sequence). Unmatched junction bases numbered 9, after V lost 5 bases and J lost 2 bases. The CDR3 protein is CASSKDRGVSPYEQYF. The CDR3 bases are TGTGCCAGCAGTAAGGACAGGGGGGTATCGCCCTACGAGCAGTACTTC.

The CDR3 sequence: CASSESRGGGIETQYF. CDR3 coding DNA: TGCGCCAGCAGTGAGTCGAGGGGGGGTGGAATAGAGACGCAGTATTTT. V is TRBV10-1 and J is TRBJ2-3; the D gene is possibly TRBD2 (7 bases). The CDR3 has 16 residues. V was pared by 0 bases and J by 9 bases, with 19 bases between. CDR1 and CDR2 from the germline V gene are WNHNN and SYGVQD (reference sequence).

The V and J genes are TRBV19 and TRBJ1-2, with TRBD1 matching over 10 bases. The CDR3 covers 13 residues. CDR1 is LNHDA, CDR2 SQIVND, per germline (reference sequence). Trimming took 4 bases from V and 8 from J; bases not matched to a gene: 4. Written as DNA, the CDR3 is TGTGCCAGTAGTAGAGACAGGGGGCGCGGCTACACCTTC. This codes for CASSRDRGRGYTF.

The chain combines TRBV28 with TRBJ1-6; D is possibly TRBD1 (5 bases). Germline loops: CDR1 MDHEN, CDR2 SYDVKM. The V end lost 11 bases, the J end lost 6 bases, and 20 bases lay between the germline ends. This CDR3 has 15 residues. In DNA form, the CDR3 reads TGTGCCCTACAGGCACGTGGACGGGGTAATTCACCCCTCCACTTT. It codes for CALQARGRGNSPLHF.

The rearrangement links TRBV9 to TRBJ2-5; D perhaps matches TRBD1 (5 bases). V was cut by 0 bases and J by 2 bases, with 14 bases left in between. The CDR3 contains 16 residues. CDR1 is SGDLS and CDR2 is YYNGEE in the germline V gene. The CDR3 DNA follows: TGTGCCAGCAGCGTAGGGGTCGACAGAAAACAAGAGACCCAGTACTTC. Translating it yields CASSVGVDRKQETQYF.

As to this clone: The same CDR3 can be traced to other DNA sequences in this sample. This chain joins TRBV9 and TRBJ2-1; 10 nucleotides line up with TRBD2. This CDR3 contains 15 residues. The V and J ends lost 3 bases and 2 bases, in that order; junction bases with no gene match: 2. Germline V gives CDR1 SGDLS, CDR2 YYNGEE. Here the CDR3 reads CASSASGGAYNEQFF. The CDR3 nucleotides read TGTGCCAGCAGCGCGAGCGGGGGGGCCTACAATGAGCAGTTCTTC.

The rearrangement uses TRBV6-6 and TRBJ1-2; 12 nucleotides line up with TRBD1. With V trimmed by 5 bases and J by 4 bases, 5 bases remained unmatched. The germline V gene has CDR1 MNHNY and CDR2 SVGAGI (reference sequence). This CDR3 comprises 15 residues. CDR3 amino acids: CASSTGTGGVYGYTF. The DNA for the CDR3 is TGTGCCAGCAGTACCGGGACAGGGGGCGTCTATGGCTACACCTTC.